The sequence of this TCR beta chain was determined in a study of cytomegalovirus exposure and HLA in healthy donors. Study information: When fewer than 500 donors were genotyped, roughly 78% of them were found to fall in the Caucasian-associated ancestry cluster.

Notes on the study in general: Relative to equally common others, HLA-associated TCR beta chains showed greater clonal expansion in a later analysis.

PCR amplification relied on 60 Vbeta primers (plus 13 Jbeta primers). Profiled with immunoSEQ multiplex PCR; TCRdb holds only in-frame clones, not every one. The top ten hold 2.5% to 3% of the sample, which has around 160,000 clones, around 65% seen once. This clone was seen more than once but under ten times. Antigen specificity is unknown. The sequence derives from a woman between 40 and 50 years old in good health and CMV-seropositive. Material: PBMCs.

The CDR3 region has the DNA TGTGCCAGCAGTGGACTAGCGGGAGGGTTTTATACGCAGTATTTT. It encodes CASSGLAGGFYTQYF. The chain employs TRBV2 and TRBJ2-3; TRBD2 matches 14 bases. CDR1 SNHLY and CDR2 FYNNEI come from the germline V gene. The V segment lost 4 bases and the J segment 7 bases; nucleotides outside the gene matches: 4. The CDR3 consists of 15 residues.